A selection of T cell receptor beta chains follows, all from one sample in a study of T cell responses to AZD1222 COVID-19 vaccine. Method: immunoSEQ multiplex PCR; TCRdb's copy keeps in-frame clones and lacks some. The sample gives 150,000 to 200,000 clones, 80% to 95% of which show up once; 1.6% is in the top ten. The source material was peripheral blood, sampled on day 0 of AZD1222 vaccination. The receptor source for this set is an adult in good health. Both conserved end residues are part of each CDR3. D genes are given only for firm matches. Clone size, where shown, is once, few, many, or a class for clones that have expanded.

abundance	d_gene	v_gene	j_gene	CDR3aa	CDR3nt
.	TRBD2	TRBV7-9	TRBJ2-1	CASSSGLAYYNEQFF	TGTGCCAGCAGCTCGGGACTAGCGTATTATAATGAGCAGTTCTTC
.	.	TRBV6-5	TRBJ1-6	CASSFGVSSYNSPLHF	TGTGCCAGCAGTTTTGGGGTGAGCTCCTATAATTCACCCCTCCACTTT
.	.	TRBV5-1	TRBJ2-3	CASSLGGDTQYF	TGCGCCAGCAGCTTAGGTGGGGATACGCAGTATTTT
once	TRBD2	TRBV7-2	TRBJ2-3	CASSLRLASSTDTQYF	TGTGCCAGCAGCTTGCGACTAGCCTCTAGCACAGATACGCAGTATTTT
.	TRBD2	TRBV18	TRBJ2-1	CASSPPGLAGVNEQFF	TGTGCCAGCTCACCACCAGGACTAGCGGGGGTCAATGAGCAGTTCTTC
.	.	TRBV14	TRBJ2-1	CASSRTSSYNEQFF	TGTGCCAGCAGCCGAACTAGCTCCTACAATGAGCAGTTCTTC
.	TRBD1	TRBV5-1	TRBJ1-1	CARGQVNTEAFF	TGCGCCAGGGGACAGGTGAACACTGAAGCTTTCTTT
.	.	TRBV7-2	TRBJ2-7	CASSLDAGPYEQYF	TGTGCCAGCAGCTTAGACGCAGGCCCCTACGAGCAGTACTTC
.	.	TRBV6-6	TRBJ1-1	CASSYSGLETEAFF	TGTGCCAGCAGTTACTCCGGTTTGGAAACTGAAGCTTTCTTT
.	.	TRBV15	TRBJ2-6	CATSIGQPALSGANVLTF	TGTGCCACCAGCATAGGACAACCTGCTCTCTCTGGGGCCAACGTCCTGACTTTC
.	.	TRBV30	TRBJ1-3	CAWSPQHTGNTIYF	TGTGCCTGGAGTCCACAACACACTGGAAACACCATATATTTT
.	.	TRBV30	TRBJ2-7	CAWSVPGTPSYEQYF	TGTGCCTGGAGTGTACCGGGGACACCCTCCTACGAGCAGTACTTC
.	.	TRBV12-5	TRBJ2-7	CASYSGLTYEQYF	TGTGCTAGCTACAGCGGACTCACCTACGAGCAGTACTTC
.	.	TRBV29-1	TRBJ2-1	CSVFALGVDEQFF	TGCAGCGTTTTTGCGTTAGGGGTGGATGAGCAGTTCTTC
once	TRBD2	TRBV19	TRBJ2-2	CASSLSGSSRELFF	TGTGCCAGTAGTCTTAGCGGGAGTTCACGGGAGCTGTTTTTT
.	.	TRBV7-3	TRBJ2-5	CASSLIGETQYF	TGTGCCAGCAGCTTAATAGGAGAGACCCAGTACTTC
.	TRBD1	TRBV2	TRBJ2-7	CASSERDRGYEQYF	TGTGCCAGCAGTGAACGGGACAGGGGCTACGAGCAGTACTTC
.	.	TRBV7-9	TRBJ2-6	CASSYPGVSGANVLTF	TGTGCCAGCAGCTACCCTGGGGTTTCTGGGGCCAACGTCCTGACTTTC
.	.	TRBV9	TRBJ2-7	CASSVTSGGSYEQYF	TGTGCCAGCAGCGTAACGAGCGGTGGGAGCTACGAGCAGTACTTC
.	.	TRBV6-5	TRBJ2-3	CASSYSGLGTDTQYF	TGTGCCAGCAGTTACTCTGGACTGGGAACAGATACGCAGTATTTT
.	.	TRBV19	TRBJ2-1	CASSLGSSYNEQFF	TGTGCCAGTAGTTTGGGGAGCTCCTACAATGAGCAGTTCTTC
.	.	TRBV18	TRBJ2-1	CASSLPRNKEDNEQFF	TGTGCCAGCTCACTCCCCCGGAATAAGGAGGACAATGAGCAGTTCTTC
.	TRBD2	TRBV5-1	TRBJ2-3	CASSLEGLGVEYF	TGCGCCAGCAGCTTGGAAGGACTAGGGGTGGAGTATTTT
.	.	TRBV30	TRBJ1-6	CAWTTGLWNSPLHF	TGTGCCTGGACCACAGGGTTATGGAATTCACCCCTCCACTTT
.	.	TRBV7-2	TRBJ2-7	CASSLEAGREQYF	TGTGCCAGCAGCTTAGAGGCAGGGAGGGAGCAGTACTTC
.	.	TRBV27	TRBJ1-1	CASSLATGNTEAFF	TGTGCCAGCAGTTTGGCAACAGGGAACACTGAAGCTTTCTTT
.	.	TRBV6-5	TRBJ1-1	CASNLGDSRNTEAFF	TGTGCCAGCAACCTGGGCGACAGTCGGAACACTGAAGCTTTCTTT
.	.	TRBV2	TRBJ1-5	CASSEGKGGGNQPQHF	TGTGCCAGCAGTGAAGGTAAAGGGGGTGGCAATCAGCCCCAGCATTTT
.	.	TRBV7-9	TRBJ2-2	CASSQDNTAGELFF	TGTGCCAGCAGCCAGGACAACACGGCCGGGGAGCTGTTTTTT
.	TRBD2	TRBV6-5	TRBJ2-5	CASRGFGLASETQYF	TGTGCCAGCAGAGGCTTTGGACTAGCCAGCGAGACCCAGTACTTC
.	.	TRBV2	TRBJ1-1	CASSVGQVQTEAFF	TGTGCCAGCAGCGTGGGACAAGTGCAGACTGAAGCTTTCTTT
.	TRBD2	TRBV5-1	TRBJ2-7	CASSSGQRGDEQYF	TGCGCCAGCAGCTCCGGCCAACGGGGGGACGAGCAGTACTTC
.	TRBD2	TRBV12-3/TRBV12-4	TRBJ2-7	CASSWCGGEQYF	TGTGCCAGCAGTTGGTGCGGGGGAGAGCAGTACTTC
.	TRBD2	TRBV6-5	TRBJ2-7	CASSSISGRAYEQYF	TGTGCCAGCAGTAGTATTAGCGGGAGGGCCTACGAGCAGTACTTC
few	.	TRBV27	TRBJ2-7	CASSLPGSSYEQYF	TGTGCCAGCAGTTTACCAGGGAGCTCCTACGAGCAGTACTTC
.	.	TRBV21-1	TRBJ1-2	CASSKARGTRPSNYGYTF	TGTGCCAGCAGCAAAGCGCGGGGGACTCGGCCATCCAACTATGGCTACACCTTC
.	.	TRBV7-8	TRBJ2-1	CASSLVGRGASFNEQFF	TGTGCCAGCAGCTTAGTAGGTCGGGGGGCTTCCTTCAATGAGCAGTTCTTC
.	.	TRBV5-6	TRBJ2-1	CASSSGLSSYNEQFF	TGTGCCAGCAGCTCCGGATTGAGCTCCTACAATGAGCAGTTCTTC
once	.	TRBV11-2	TRBJ2-1	CASSSLGGSEQFF	TGTGCCAGCAGCTCCTTGGGGGGCAGTGAGCAGTTCTTC
.	.	TRBV7-9	TRBJ2-7	CASTWRTDLDEQYF	TGTGCCAGCACCTGGAGGACGGATTTGGACGAGCAGTACTTC
.	.	TRBV30	TRBJ2-1	CAWSSGTYNEQFF	TGTGCCTGGAGTTCTGGGACTTACAATGAGCAGTTCTTC
.	.	TRBV4-3	TRBJ1-6	CASSQGGVVSSPLHF	TGCGCCAGCAGCCAGGGGGGGGTGGTAAGTTCACCCCTCCACTTT
.	.	TRBV4-3	TRBJ1-2	CASSQGLGGYGYTF	TGCGCCAGCAGCCAAGGCCTCGGGGGCTATGGCTACACCTTC
once	.	TRBV5-1	TRBJ2-5	CASSPMPTEETQYF	TGCGCCAGCAGCCCTATGCCGACAGAAGAGACCCAGTACTTC
.	TRBD1	TRBV4-2	TRBJ1-2	CASSQRTGRLSYGYTF	TGTGCCAGCAGCCAACGGACAGGGCGGCTGAGCTATGGCTACACCTTC